Below, 10 T cell receptor beta chains from the same sample are listed, as sequenced in a study of blood T cell repertoires in COVID-19. Repertoires were generated with immunoSEQ multiplex PCR, while TCRdb's copy carries only in-frame clones and drops some. The sample lists 250,000 to 400,000 clones, roughly 90% occurring once. Material: peripheral blood. The source of these receptors is a woman in her twenties or thirties with COVID-19, enrolled during active disease.

The chain carries TRBV20-1 and TRBJ1-2; perhaps TRBD1 as D (5 bases). CDR3 length equals 12 residues. Between the trimmed V and J ends, which lost 3 bases and 4 bases, there was a span of 9 bases. Germline CDR1 and CDR2: DFQATT and SNEGSKA (reference sequence). CDR3 bases: TGCAGTGCTAGTACAGGATTCTATGGCTACACCTTC. Protein sequence: CSASTGFYGYTF.

The chain links TRBV27 to TRBJ1-1; D perhaps matches TRBD1 (6 bases). The CDR3 runs 15 residues. The germline V gene has CDR1 MNHEY and CDR2 SMNVEV (reference sequence). V lost 3 bases and J 4 bases, leaving 15 bases between the germline ends. The CDR3 is CASSLNRVVATEAFF. The CDR3 DNA reads as TGTGCCAGCAGTTTGAACAGGGTTGTCGCCACTGAAGCTTTCTTT.

This clone was picked up a small number of times. V usage is TRBV11-3 and J usage is TRBJ2-7, with 7 bases lining up with TRBD1. The germline V gene has CDR1 SGHNT and CDR2 YENEEA. This CDR3 comprises 15 residues. V was clipped by 6 bases and J by 3 bases; unmatched bases: 11. The CDR3 spells CASSLRAGTDYEQYF. DNA for the CDR3: TGTGCCAGCAGTTTAAGAGCCGGGACAGACTACGAGCAGTACTTC.

The CDR3, as DNA: TGTGCCAGCAGCTTGGTGGGGGCCGATGGGCCCCAGCATTTT. The encoded protein is CASSLVGADGPQHF. The rearrangement links TRBV5-6 to TRBJ1-5; possibly TRBD1 for D (6 bases). Between the trimmed V and J ends, which lost 0 bases and 9 bases, there was a span of 13 bases. Germline assignment: CDR1 SGHDT and CDR2 YYEEEE. CDR3 length: 14 amino acids.

Comments on this clone: Other DNA sequences in the sample encode the same CDR3. The chain carries TRBV19 and TRBJ1-5; a weak D match, TRBD1 (5 bases). This CDR3 is built from 14 residues. CDR1 is LNHDA and CDR2 is SQIVND in the germline V gene (reference sequence). With 3 bases removed from V and 3 bases from J, the gap between germline ends came to 9 bases. CDR3 residues: CASSIRDFNQPQHF. CDR3 bases: TGTGCCAGTAGTATCAGGGATTTCAATCAGCCCCAGCATTTT.

This chain links TRBV12-5 with TRBJ1-4; 7 bases are a match to TRBD1. This CDR3 region has 14 residues. The trim removed 6 bases at V and 5 bases at J, leaving 6 bases unmatched. Germline V gene data show CDR1 as LGHNT and CDR2 as FRNRAP. CDR3 loop: CASGEGQPNEKLFF. CDR3 in DNA: TGTGCTAGTGGGGAGGGACAGCCGAATGAAAAACTGTTTTTT.

The chain has TRBV2 and TRBJ2-1, with 8 positions matching TRBD1. V dropped 1 base and J dropped 3; count of bases not matched to a gene: 5. The CDR3 contains 16 residues. From germline, CDR1 is SNHLY and CDR2 FYNNEI. CDR3 DNA sequence: TGTGCCAGCAGTGAAGATCAGGGGGCAGGCTACAATGAGCAGTTCTTC. Translating gives CASSEDQGAGYNEQFF.

The V gene is TRBV5-1, the J gene TRBJ1-4, with D tentatively TRBD1 (5 bases). V gave up 0 bases and J gave up 1 base, with 7 bases separating them. Germline V gene lookup returns CDR1 SGHRS and CDR2 YFSETQ. The CDR3 sequence is 15 residues long. Here the CDR3 reads CASSLERGTNEKLFF. The CDR3 nucleotides read TGCGCCAGCAGCTTGGAAAGGGGAACTAATGAAAAACTGTTTTTT.

In its sample, this clone was seen many times. This chain uses TRBV7-9 with TRBJ1-5; 7 positions agree with TRBD1. Germline CDR1 SEHNR, CDR2 FQNEAQ (reference sequence). V dropped 5 bases and J dropped 7; count of bases not matched to a gene: 5. This CDR3 spans 13 amino acids. In DNA, the CDR3 is TGTGCCAGCAGCCGGGACAGTGGCCAGCCCCAGCATTTT. It yields the protein CASSRDSGQPQHF.

The chain recombines TRBV10-1 with TRBJ2-5, with TRBD2 matching over 7 bases. Germline trimming cut 3 bases from V and 0 bases from J; bases unmatched to any gene: 7. Per germline, CDR1 WNHNN and CDR2 SYGVQD (reference sequence). CDR3 length equals 16 residues. The CDR3 region has the DNA TGCGCCAGCAGTGAACGAGCGGGAACATACCAAGAGACCCAGTACTTC. Translated, it gives CASSERAGTYQETQYF.